This T cell receptor (beta chain) was captured by sequencing in a study of T cell responses to AZD1222 COVID-19 vaccine. Study conclusions and caveats: Clonal diversity may have been underestimated, and the donors were mostly white British, with more females than males.

Measured with immunoSEQ multiplex PCR; TCRdb has only the in-frame clones, and not every one. This table has around 130,000 clones, 88% appearing once. Trimming cost V 2 bases and J 9 bases; bases outside gene matches: 8. The CDR3 consists of 15 residues. CDR1 is SGHTA, CDR2 FQGNSA, per germline. Remarks on this clone: Its specificity is not known.

The chain combines TRBV7-2 with TRBJ2-1; 9 bases align to TRBD2. Material: peripheral blood, obtained on day 0 of AZD1222 vaccination. The clonotype originates from an adult in good health. The CDR3 sequence is CASSLMTREGGEQFF. In DNA form, the CDR3 reads TGTGCCAGCAGCTTAATGACGCGGGAGGGCGGTGAGCAGTTCTTC.